Below, 21 T cell receptor beta chains from the same sample are listed, as sequenced in a study of blood T cell repertoires in COVID-19. Repertoires were generated with immunoSEQ multiplex PCR, while TCRdb's copy carries only in-frame clones and drops some. The profile shows 200,000 to 250,000 clones, around 83% of them singletons. The sequenced material came from peripheral blood. These receptors were taken from a man in his forties or fifties with active or convalescent COVID-19.

The V call is TRBV5-1, the J call TRBJ1-2; weak D call: TRBD1 (5 bases). V was pared by 0 bases and J by 5 bases, with 5 bases between. This CDR3 contains 12 residues. Germline V gives CDR1 SGHRS, CDR2 YFSETQ. The CDR3 protein is CASSLEGYGYTF. DNA for the CDR3: TGCGCCAGCAGCTTGGAGGGGTATGGCTACACCTTC.

The chain combines TRBV4-1 with TRBJ1-5, with TRBD1 matching 8 bases. In germline, CDR1 is MGHRA, CDR2 YSYEKL. The CDR3 sequence is 15 residues long. Germline trimming cut 1 base from V and 6 bases from J; bases unmatched to any gene: 5. The CDR3 DNA is TGCGCCAGCAGCCAAGGGACAGGGTTTGGTCAGCCCCAGCATTTT. Protein product: CASSQGTGFGQPQHF.

This clone was seen many times. The V and J genes are TRBV13 and TRBJ2-7; D is unclear. This CDR3 region has 13 residues. V was pared by 0 bases and J by 2 bases, with 5 bases between. The V gene's germline CDR1 is PRHDT and CDR2 FYEKMQ (reference sequence). In DNA form, the CDR3 reads TGTGCCAGCAGCTTAGGCCCTACCTACGAGCAGTACGTC. It specifies CASSLGPTYEQYV.

DNA of the CDR3: TGTGCCAGTAGTGTCGACAGGACTTACCACAATGAGCAGTTCTTC. This translates into CASSVDRTYHNEQFF. This chain joins TRBV19 and TRBJ2-1; D possibly corresponds to TRBD1 (6 bases). This CDR3 region has 15 residues. V lost 5 bases and J 5 bases, leaving 16 bases between the germline ends. The V gene's germline CDR1 is LNHDA and CDR2 SQIVND (reference sequence).

The chain uses TRBV7-9 and TRBJ1-6, with D unresolved. From germline, CDR1 is SEHNR and CDR2 FQNEAQ (reference sequence). The CDR3 runs to 14 residues. V lost 2 bases and J lost 8, with 10 bases in between. The DNA for the CDR3 is TGTGCCAGCAGCTTATTGGCCTCATATTCACCCCTCCACTTT. It codes for CASSLLASYSPLHF.

Details on this clone: This sample includes further DNA sequences coding for the same CDR3. This chain uses TRBV5-1 with TRBJ2-2; 12 bases agree with TRBD2. Per germline, CDR1 SGHRS and CDR2 YFSETQ. The CDR3 consists of 16 residues. V shed 4 bases, J shed 1 base, and the junction held 2 bases outside the gene matches. The CDR3 is CASSPLAGGNTGELFF. CDR3 nucleotides: TGCGCCAGCAGCCCACTAGCGGGAGGGAACACCGGGGAGCTGTTTTTT.

The genes are TRBV5-4 and TRBJ2-6; possible D gene TRBD1, 6 bases. Per germline, CDR1 SGHNT and CDR2 YYREEE (reference sequence). The CDR3 has 15 amino acids. The V end was cut by 3 bases, the J end by 0 bases, with 7 bases between. For the CDR3, the DNA is TGTGCCAGCAGCTGGGGGCACTCTGGGGCCAACGTCCTGACTTTC. This translates into CASSWGHSGANVLTF.

This rearrangement joins TRBV28 to TRBJ2-1; the D gene is possibly TRBD2 (5 bases). The V end was cut by 3 bases, the J end by 9 bases, with 9 bases between. The CDR3 totals 12 residues. Germline loops: CDR1 MDHEN, CDR2 SYDVKM. CDR3 in amino acids: CASSFLEGEQFF. The CDR3 bases are TGTGCCAGCAGTTTTCTTGAGGGTGAGCAGTTCTTC. Looking up the rest from reference TRBV28 and TRBJ2-1 gives the full variable domain: DVKVTQSSRYLVKRTGEKVFLECVQDMDHENMFWYRQDPGLGLRLIYFSYDVKMKEKGDIPEGYSVSREKKERFSLILESASTNQTSMYLCASSFLEGEQFFGPGTRLTVL.

The chain has TRBV9 and TRBJ2-5, with no clear D. This CDR3 has 14 residues. V was shortened by 0 bases and J by 1 base, with 7 bases between the two germline ends. Germline assignment: CDR1 SGDLS and CDR2 YYNGEE. CDR3 DNA sequence: TGTGCCAGCAGCGTAGGGCAGATCCAAGAGACCCAGTACTTC. This gives the protein CASSVGQIQETQYF.

The chain employs TRBV28 and TRBJ1-2, with TRBD1 as a possible D gene (5 bases). The V end was cut by 1 base, the J end by 2 bases, with 14 bases between. Germline CDR1 MDHEN, CDR2 SYDVKM. This CDR3 comprises 16 residues. CDR3 in DNA: TGTGCCAGCAGTTTATTCGCTTCGGGGGACAACTATGGCTACACCTTC. This gives the protein CASSLFASGDNYGYTF.

This rearrangement joins TRBV5-1 to TRBJ2-5; a possible D gene is TRBD1 (5 bases). The CDR3 runs to 15 residues. V lost 1 base and J lost 1, with 11 bases in between. The germline V gene encodes CDR1 SGHRS and CDR2 YFSETQ. Here the CDR3 DNA reads TGCGCCAGCAGCTTGACGATTCAGGGCCAAGAGACCCAGTACTTC. Translating it yields CASSLTIQGQETQYF.

The rearrangement uses TRBV6-2 or TRBV6-3 and TRBJ1-1, with 7 bases lining up with TRBD1. The V gene end was trimmed by 0 bases and the J gene end by 5 bases; junction bases not matched to a gene: 12. The CDR3 has 17 residues. Germline V gene data show CDR1 as MNHEY and CDR2 as SVGEGT. The CDR3 sequence: CASSYSNYEGARTEAFF. The DNA for the CDR3 is TGTGCCAGCAGTTACTCGAATTATGAGGGGGCGCGGACTGAAGCTTTCTTT.

The genes are TRBV9 and TRBJ2-3; 14 positions agree with TRBD2. The CDR3 consists of 18 residues. Per the germline V gene, CDR1 is SGDLS and CDR2 is YYNGEE. Losses at the gene ends were 2 bases for V and 2 bases for J; bases not matched to a gene: 7. The CDR3: CASSVGTSGGLPTDTQYF. DNA for the CDR3: TGTGCCAGCAGCGTGGGGACTAGCGGGGGCCTACCCACAGATACGCAGTATTTT.

CDR3 amino acids: CASSLERDTDTQYF. CDR3 DNA: TGCGCCAGCAGCTTGGAACGAGACACAGATACGCAGTATTTT. The chain combines TRBV5-1 with TRBJ2-3; no clear D gene. The CDR3 is 14 residues long. Germline V gene sequence: CDR1 SGHRS, CDR2 YFSETQ. Deletions cut 0 bases from V and 2 bases from J, with 7 bases between.

A word on this clone: The sample holds other DNA sequences that translate to the same CDR3. The rearrangement links TRBV5-1 to TRBJ1-2, with a weak D call TRBD1 (6 bases). Looked up from germline, CDR1 is SGHRS and CDR2 is YFSETQ. This CDR3 region has 14 residues. The V end was cut by 4 bases, the J end by 4 bases, with 14 bases between. This chain's CDR3 is CASSQPDRIYGYTF. In nucleotides, the CDR3 is TGCGCCAGCAGCCAACCCGACAGGATCTATGGCTACACCTTC. Drawing the rest from reference TRBV5-1 and TRBJ1-2, the complete variable domain is KAGVTQTPRYLIKTRGQQVTLSCSPISGHRSVSWYQQTPGQGLQFLFEYFSETQRNKGNFPGRFSGRQFSNSRSEMNVSTLELGDSALYLCASSQPDRIYGYTFGSGTRLTVV.

The genes are TRBV6-5 and TRBJ1-1, with 8 positions matching TRBD1. Germline CDR1 reads MNHEY; CDR2 reads SVGAGI. The CDR3 extends over 12 amino acids. Trimming took 5 bases from V and 12 from J; bases not matched to a gene: 8. CDR3 sequence reads: CASSLGQGKSFF. CDR3 nucleotides: TGTGCCAGCAGTCTCGGACAGGGTAAATCTTTCTTT.

This chain connects TRBV15 to TRBJ2-2, with D possibly TRBD1 on 6 matching bases. The CDR3 is made up of 15 amino acids. Germline-derived CDR1 and CDR2 are LNHNV and YYDKDF (reference sequence). V was cut by 2 bases and J by 6 bases, with 13 bases left in between. The chain's CDR3 is CATSRRSRGPGELFF. For the CDR3, the DNA is TGTGCCACCAGCAGAAGAAGCAGGGGTCCCGGGGAGCTGTTTTTT.

The V call is TRBV7-8, the J call TRBJ2-3, with 7 bases that match TRBD2. Germline V gene sequence: CDR1 SGHVS, CDR2 FQNEAQ. Trimming at V came to 0 bases and at J to 1 base, leaving 4 bases not matched to a gene. The CDR3 has 16 residues. The DNA for the CDR3 is TGTGCCAGCAGCTTAGCGAAGCTAGCGGGCACAGATACGCAGTATTTT. Its protein product is CASSLAKLAGTDTQYF. Full variable domain (missing parts from reference TRBV7-8 and TRBJ2-3): GAGVSQSPRYKVAKRGQDVALRCDPISGHVSLFWYQQALGQGPEFLTYFQNEAQLDKSGLPSDRFFAERPEGSVSTLKIQRTQQEDSAVYLCASSLAKLAGTDTQYFGPGTRLTVL.

The chain couples TRBV7-2 to TRBJ1-2; D ambiguous. Trimming shortened V by 3 bases and J by 7 bases, and 12 bases separated the two germline ends. The CDR3 has 13 residues. Per the germline V gene, CDR1 is SGHTA and CDR2 is FQGNSA. DNA of the CDR3: TGTGCCAGCAGCTTCATGGTTTCGGGTGGCTACACCTTC. This encodes CASSFMVSGGYTF.

The V gene is TRBV3-1 (or the pseudogene TRBV3-2), the J gene TRBJ2-1; 10 bases fit TRBD2. Trimming took 1 base from V and 3 from J; bases not matched to a gene: 3. The CDR3 covers 16 residues. Per germline, CDR1 LGHDT and CDR2 YNNKEL (reference sequence). This CDR3 reads CASSQVAGGGYNEQFF. The CDR3 bases are TGTGCCAGCAGCCAAGTAGCGGGGGGAGGCTACAATGAGCAGTTCTTC.

The chain couples TRBV18 to TRBJ1-1; 8 positions match TRBD1. CDR3 length equals 15 residues. V was pared by 6 bases and J by 3 bases, with 9 bases of the junction left unmatched. Germline loops: CDR1 KGHSH, CDR2 LQKENI. In nucleotides, the CDR3 is TGTGCCAGCTCTCGACTAAAGGGACAGGACACTGAAGCTTTCTTT. Residues: CASSRLKGQDTEAFF. The full variable domain, rest sourced from reference TRBV18 and TRBJ1-1, is NAGVMQNPRHLVRRRGQEARLRCSPMKGHSHVYWYRQLPEEGLKFMVYLQKENIIDESGMPKERFSAEFPKEGPSILRIQQVVRGDSAAYFCASSRLKGQDTEAFFGQGTRLTVV.